The T cell receptor (beta chain) described here comes from a study of cytomegalovirus exposure and HLA in healthy donors. PCR amplification relied on 60 Vbeta primers (plus 13 Jbeta primers). The data were produced by immunoSEQ multiplex PCR, yet TCRdb's version contains in-frame clones alone and is incomplete. The sample carries nearly 200,000 clones, around four fifths recorded once. Points from the study as a whole: TCR beta chains numbering roughly 150 were designated cytomegalovirus-associated. In an earlier analysis, productive rearrangement rates for most beta V segments clustered near 87% or 30%. The authors later linked a missense DCLRE1C variant to TCR beta V- and J-gene trimming. Follow-up analysis seemed to connect common viral pathogens with several of the most significant clusters identified.

Germline CDR1 reads MNHNS; CDR2 reads SASEGT. The CDR3 runs 15 residues. Comments on this clone: What it recognizes is unknown. One end of the junction is discordant with germline, which a read error may explain.

This receptor was identified in a woman in her forties or fifties in good health and CMV-seropositive. Sequenced material: PBMCs. The chain couples TRBV6-1 to TRBJ2-7, with 8 bases fitting TRBD1. CDR3: CASSEGGTGKPEQHF. CDR3 bases: TGTGCCAGCAGCGAAGGCGGGACAGGAAAGCCCGAGCAGCACTTC.